What follows is one T cell receptor beta chain and its context. Antigen: not known. The data originate from a study of T cell responses to AZD1222 COVID-19 vaccine. General observations from the study: The repertoires were collected only after the peak T cell response.

The method was immunoSEQ multiplex PCR; TCRdb's version includes in-frame clones alone and lacks a portion of them. The sample lists under 95,000 clones, approximately 88% occurring once. The CDR3 runs to 15 residues. V lost 1 base to trimming and J lost 5 bases; unmatched junction nucleotides: 5. The germline V gene has CDR1 SGHVS and CDR2 FNYEAQ. The TCR originated in an adult in good health. The genes are TRBV7-6 and TRBJ2-7; 10 bases map to TRBD2. The specimen was peripheral blood, collected on day 0 of AZD1222 vaccination. CDR3 sequence: CASSLELAGSHEQYF. The CDR3 nucleotides are TGTGCCAGCAGCTTAGAACTAGCGGGATCTCACGAGCAGTACTTC.